The rows below give T cell receptor beta chains drawn from one sample of a study of cytomegalovirus exposure and HLA in healthy donors. TCRdb keeps only in-frame clones here, not all; method: immunoSEQ multiplex PCR. The sample includes some 170,000 clones, around 69% of them seen just once. The sample consisted of PBMCs. Receptors originate from a man aged 60-69 years in good health and CMV-seronegative. Each CDR3 is given with its conserved first and last residue. A D gene is named only where the DNA matches it firmly. A clone size is listed for some rows: how often the clone was seen (once, few, many), or a class if it is expanded.

D gene: TRBD1
clone size: once
J gene: TRBJ1-2
V gene: TRBV7-3
CDR3 protein: CASSFTGTDNPYGYTF
CDR3 DNA: TGTGCCAGCAGCTTTACCGGGACAGACAACCCATATGGCTACACCTTC

D gene: -
clone size: -
J gene: TRBJ1-2
V gene: TRBV9
CDR3 protein: CASSTPRGAVSIANYGYTF
CDR3 DNA: TGTGCCAGCAGCACCCCTCGGGGGGCAGTTTCGATAGCTAACTATGGCTACACCTTC

D gene: -
clone size: -
J gene: TRBJ2-1
V gene: TRBV6-4
CDR3 protein: CASSVRTEGAYNEQFF
CDR3 DNA: TGTGCCAGCAGCGTCCGCACGGAGGGTGCCTACAATGAGCAGTTCTTC

D gene: TRBD1
clone size: few
J gene: TRBJ1-4
V gene: TRBV4-1
CDR3 protein: CASSLTAGQANEKLFF
CDR3 DNA: TGCGCCAGCAGCCTAACTGCGGGACAGGCGAATGAAAAACTGTTTTTT

D gene: TRBD2
clone size: few
J gene: TRBJ2-2
V gene: TRBV7-2
CDR3 protein: CASSLGTSGGDTGELFF
CDR3 DNA: TGTGCCAGCAGCCTCGGGACTAGCGGGGGGGACACCGGGGAGCTGTTTTTT

D gene: TRBD1
clone size: -
J gene: TRBJ1-1
V gene: TRBV11-1
CDR3 protein: CASSSIRDRDPEAFF
CDR3 DNA: TGTGCCAGCAGCTCGATCCGGGACAGGGACCCTGAAGCTTTCTTT

D gene: TRBD1
clone size: few
J gene: TRBJ2-7
V gene: TRBV6-4
CDR3 protein: CASSLGTGSSQAYEQYF
CDR3 DNA: TGTGCCAGCAGCCTCGGGACAGGGTCGTCTCAGGCCTACGAGCAGTACTTC

D gene: TRBD2
clone size: -
J gene: TRBJ2-6
V gene: TRBV7-9
CDR3 protein: CASSPGGAGANVLTF
CDR3 DNA: TGTGCCAGCAGCCCTGGGGGGGCTGGGGCCAACGTCCTGACTTTC

D gene: TRBD1
clone size: -
J gene: TRBJ1-5
V gene: TRBV2
CDR3 protein: CASSDYRQGVYSNQPQHF
CDR3 DNA: TGTGCCAGCAGTGATTACCGACAGGGGGTCTATAGCAATCAGCCCCAGCATTTT

D gene: -
clone size: -
J gene: TRBJ1-1
V gene: TRBV28
CDR3 protein: CASSFLIRRVPFF
CDR3 DNA: TGTGCCAGCAGTTTCCTCATAAGGAGAGTCCCTTTCTTT

D gene: -
clone size: -
J gene: TRBJ1-1
V gene: TRBV29-1
CDR3 protein: CSVYRRSTEAFF
CDR3 DNA: TGCAGCGTTTACAGGAGAAGCACTGAAGCTTTCTTT

D gene: -
clone size: once
J gene: TRBJ1-5
V gene: TRBV6-5
CDR3 protein: CASRRQHNQPQHF
CDR3 DNA: TGTGCCAGCAGGCGACAGCACAATCAGCCCCAGCATTTT

D gene: -
clone size: -
J gene: TRBJ1-5
V gene: TRBV28
CDR3 protein: CASSVINQPQHF
CDR3 DNA: TGTGCCAGCAGTGTCATTAATCAGCCCCAGCATTTT

D gene: TRBD2
clone size: -
J gene: TRBJ2-1
V gene: TRBV7-2
CDR3 protein: CASSLGGGLNEQFF
CDR3 DNA: TGTGCCAGCAGCTTGGGCGGGGGGTTGAATGAGCAGTTCTTC

D gene: TRBD1
clone size: -
J gene: TRBJ1-5
V gene: TRBV7-2
CDR3 protein: CASSLAQGGSNQPQHF
CDR3 DNA: TGTGCCAGCAGCTTAGCACAGGGGGGCAGCAATCAGCCCCAGCATTTT

D gene: -
clone size: once
J gene: TRBJ1-6
V gene: TRBV4-3
CDR3 protein: CASSQGRQGNSPLHF
CDR3 DNA: TGCGCCAGCAGCCAAGGACGGCAGGGCAATTCACCCCTCCACTTT

D gene: -
clone size: once
J gene: TRBJ1-6
V gene: TRBV5-1
CDR3 protein: CASSLDGYNSPLHF
CDR3 DNA: TGCGCCAGCAGCTTGGACGGTTATAATTCACCCCTCCACTTT

D gene: -
clone size: -
J gene: TRBJ2-1
V gene: TRBV7-3
CDR3 protein: CASSPWTAYYNEQFF
CDR3 DNA: TGTGCCAGCAGCCCTTGGACAGCCTACTACAATGAGCAGTTCTTC

D gene: TRBD1
clone size: -
J gene: TRBJ1-5
V gene: TRBV2
CDR3 protein: CASSEPQGVYQPQHF
CDR3 DNA: TGTGCCAGCAGTGAACCGCAGGGGGTCTATCAGCCCCAGCATTTT

D gene: TRBD1
clone size: -
J gene: TRBJ2-7
V gene: TRBV5-6
CDR3 protein: CASSFGQDPYEQYF
CDR3 DNA: TGTGCCAGCAGCTTCGGACAGGACCCCTACGAGCAGTACTTC

D gene: -
clone size: -
J gene: TRBJ2-3
V gene: TRBV28
CDR3 protein: CASSLYSGEGTDTQYF
CDR3 DNA: TGTGCCAGCAGTTTATATTCGGGAGAGGGCACAGATACGCAGTATTTT

D gene: -
clone size: -
J gene: TRBJ2-5
V gene: TRBV27
CDR3 protein: CASSLAYQETQYF
CDR3 DNA: TGTGCCAGCAGTTTGGCATACCAAGAGACCCAGTACTTC

D gene: TRBD1
clone size: -
J gene: TRBJ2-3
V gene: TRBV9
CDR3 protein: CASSAFPDRADTQYF
CDR3 DNA: TGTGCCAGCAGCGCCTTCCCGGACAGGGCGGATACGCAGTATTTT

D gene: TRBD2
clone size: -
J gene: TRBJ2-3
V gene: TRBV29-1
CDR3 protein: CSVLLAGPTDTQYF
CDR3 DNA: TGCAGCGTTTTACTAGCGGGGCCCACAGATACGCAGTATTTT

D gene: -
clone size: -
J gene: TRBJ2-7
V gene: TRBV7-9
CDR3 protein: CASSHLPARSSYEQYF
CDR3 DNA: TGTGCCAGCAGCCACCTCCCCGCTCGGAGCTCCTACGAGCAGTACTTC

D gene: TRBD1
clone size: -
J gene: TRBJ1-3
V gene: TRBV6-5
CDR3 protein: CASSPGGEPGNTIYF
CDR3 DNA: TGTGCCAGCAGTCCAGGGGGCGAACCTGGAAACACCATATATTTT

D gene: TRBD1
clone size: once
J gene: TRBJ2-1
V gene: TRBV7-6
CDR3 protein: CASSLAHGTGANEQFF
CDR3 DNA: TGTGCCAGCAGCTTAGCTCACGGGACAGGGGCAAATGAGCAGTTCTTC

D gene: TRBD1
clone size: -
J gene: TRBJ2-7
V gene: TRBV28
CDR3 protein: CASSLDTGGYREQYF
CDR3 DNA: TGTGCCAGCAGTTTGGACACAGGGGGCTATCGGGAGCAGTACTTC

D gene: -
clone size: once
J gene: TRBJ1-5
V gene: TRBV30
CDR3 protein: CAWSLGNRDQPQHF
CDR3 DNA: TGTGCCTGGAGTTTGGGAAACAGGGATCAGCCCCAGCATTTT